This T cell receptor (beta chain) appears in the sequencing data of a study of radiation and T cells in renal cell carcinoma. The sample's treatment: 15 Gy SBRT to primary tumor, nephrectomy 4 weeks later. Nephrectomy followed 15 Gy stereotactic body radiation by 4 weeks. This clone was counted only a few times. This same CDR3 is encoded by further DNA sequences in the sample. Here immunoSEQ multiplex PCR was the method, and the copy in TCRdb shows in-frame clones only, minus some. The data show 15,000 to 20,000 clones, with around 55% seen just once and 10% to 15% held by the top ten. The receptor's source is a man in his forties or fifties with renal cell carcinoma. The sequencing used tumor tissue, collected from a patient whose treatment included radiotherapy and nephrectomy.

The DNA for the CDR3 is TGTGCCAGCAGCCCCAACACCGGGGAGCTGTTTTTT. Its translation is CASSPNTGELFF. The chain combines TRBV11-3 with TRBJ2-2; D remains unclear. V gave up 5 bases and J gave up 2 bases, with 3 bases separating them. Germline V gene lookup returns CDR1 SGHNT and CDR2 YENEEA. CDR3 length equals 12 residues.